This T cell receptor beta chain derives from a study of cytomegalovirus exposure and HLA in healthy donors. Primers included in the PCR were 60 Vbeta and 13 Jbeta primers. Some clones are missing from TCRdb's copy, which holds only in-frame ones; the method was immunoSEQ multiplex PCR. The data contain roughly 73,000 clones, approximately 84% of them singletons. This CDR3 spans 14 amino acids. V lost 0 bases and J 7 bases, leaving 11 bases between the germline ends. The germline V gene has CDR1 SGHRS and CDR2 YFSETQ. The receptor's source is a woman aged 50 to 60 in good health and CMV-seronegative. Material for sequencing was PBMCs. The V gene is TRBV5-1, the J gene TRBJ2-1; the D gene is possibly TRBD2 (5 bases). CDR3 coding DNA: TGCGCCAGCAGCTTGGGACCGGGGTCAAATGAGCAGTTCTTC. This translates into CASSLGPGSNEQFF. Drawing the rest from reference TRBV5-1 and TRBJ2-1, the complete variable domain is KAGVTQTPRYLIKTRGQQVTLSCSPISGHRSVSWYQQTPGQGLQFLFEYFSETQRNKGNFPGRFSGRQFSNSRSEMNVSTLELGDSALYLCASSLGPGSNEQFFGPGTRLTVL.